The sequence of this T cell receptor beta chain was determined in a study of blood T cell repertoires in COVID-19. Study information: Material from acute and convalescent COVID-19 was sourced from the United States, Italy and Spain. PBMCs, B-cell-depleted T cells, or T cells provided the cDNA or gDNA that made up the material.

Per the original methods: Nucleated cell counts were estimated from reference gene primer amplification. Produced via immunoSEQ multiplex PCR; TCRdb's table is partial and in-frame only. For V, J and clone size, that table is used; D and trimming come from the DNA. The sample includes around 80,000 clones, about 80% of them seen just once. Germline-derived CDR1 and CDR2 are SQVTM and ANQGSEA. The CDR3 contains 11 residues. V was clipped by 6 bases and J by 6 bases, with 12 bases between them. The J gene is TRBJ2-7, the V gene TRBV29-1; D is ambiguous. The sequence was obtained from a human donor in a cohort sampled during active COVID-19. Input material: peripheral blood. The CDR3 here is CSVSFPGEQYF. The CDR3 DNA follows: TGCAGCGTATCCTTCCCGGGCGAGCAGTACTTC.